Each of the 8 T cell receptor beta chains below was sequenced from the same sample in a study of T cell changes during pregnancy in multiple sclerosis. Assay: immunoSEQ multiplex PCR; the TCRdb copy retains only in-frame clones and omits some. The table records about 50,000 clones, 90% of them present only once. The sequencing used peripheral blood, collected after pregnancy. All receptors derive from a female donor in good health, enrolled as a control in a pregnancy study.

This rearrangement joins TRBV28 to TRBJ1-4; D unclear. The CDR3 has 13 residues. Germline lookup yields CDR1 MDHEN and CDR2 SYDVKM. The V gene lost 8 bases and the J gene lost 3 bases, with 10 bases spanning the gap. The CDR3 DNA sequence: TGTGCCAGCCGAGGCTATTCTAATGAAAAACTGTTTTTT. Its translation is CASRGYSNEKLFF.

The chain joins TRBV5-4 to TRBJ2-3, with 10 bases aligning to TRBD1. V was pared by 4 bases and J by 6 bases, with 2 bases of the junction left unmatched. The CDR3 spans 13 residues. Germline V gene data show CDR1 as SGHNT and CDR2 as YYREEE (reference sequence). The CDR3 is CASSPTGGDTQYF. In DNA, the CDR3 is TGTGCCAGCAGCCCGACAGGGGGCGATACGCAGTATTTT.

This chain connects TRBV9 to TRBJ1-2, with D uncertain. CDR3 length equals 14 residues. V was clipped by 5 bases and J by 2 bases, with 13 bases between them. Germline V gene sequence: CDR1 SGDLS, CDR2 YYNGEE. CDR3 residues: CASSVGLSNYGYTF. The CDR3, as DNA: TGTGCCAGCAGTGTCGGACTTTCCAACTATGGCTACACCTTC.

The rearrangement joins TRBV9 to TRBJ2-1; 7 nucleotides line up with TRBD2. The J segment lost 10 bases and the V segment lost 0 bases, leaving 4 bases of the junction unmatched. Germline V lookup: CDR1 SGDLS, CDR2 YYNGEE. The CDR3 loop spans 13 amino acids. The DNA for the CDR3 is TGTGCCAGCAGCGTAGGCGGGAGTAACGAGCAGTTCTTC. Translation: CASSVGGSNEQFF.

V gene TRBV29-1 combines with J gene TRBJ2-3; 7 positions match TRBD2. CDR3 size: 14 residues. Trimming cost V 7 bases and J 2 bases; bases outside gene matches: 9. From germline, CDR1 is SQVTM and CDR2 ANQGSEA. This CDR3 is CSAKRGDYTDTQYF. DNA of the CDR3: TGCAGCGCCAAACGAGGGGACTACACAGATACGCAGTATTTT.

The J gene is TRBJ2-1, the V gene TRBV5-5; 15 bases line up with TRBD2. Looked up from germline, CDR1 is SGHKS and CDR2 is YYEKEE (reference sequence). The CDR3 length is 16 residues. Trimming at V came to 4 bases and at J to 4 bases, leaving 3 bases not matched to a gene. CDR3 sequence reads: CASSGGLAGGYNEQFF. The DNA of the CDR3 is TGTGCCAGCAGCGGGGGACTAGCGGGAGGTTACAATGAGCAGTTCTTC.

The CDR3 DNA reads TGTGCCAGCAGTGCAGGGGAGAATCAGCCCCAGCATTTT. This encodes CASSAGENQPQHF. V and J are TRBV6-4 and TRBJ1-5, with D possibly being TRBD1 (6 bases). The length of the CDR3 is 13 residues. The germline CDR1 and CDR2 sequences are MRHNA and SNTAGT. The ends were cut back, 4 bases at V and 4 bases at J, with 8 bases in the middle.

The chain couples TRBV18 to TRBJ2-2; 10 bases match TRBD2. Looked up from germline, CDR1 is KGHSH and CDR2 is LQKENI. The CDR3 is 16 amino acids. J lost 1 base, V lost 6 bases, and 5 bases had no gene match. The CDR3 DNA is TGTGCCAGCTCCCTCCGGACTAGCGGGAACACCGGGGAGCTGTTTTTT. Translated: CASSLRTSGNTGELFF.